This TCR beta chain stems from a study of T cell repertoires in aging, cancer and after chemotherapy. Note on this clonotype: Antigen: not known.

Study-level results: Age-matched healthy donors had significantly more diverse, less clonal blood TCR repertoires than untreated cancer patients. In each cancer cohort, median generation probability increased across chemotherapy, suggesting thymic output rebounded.

A mixed TRB-A/B primer pool amplified rearranged TRB by multiplex touch-down PCR. Each CDR3 protein gets one entry after TCRdb re-called the multiplex PCR reads with MiXCR. The sample contains more than 6,500 distinct CDR3 sequences, roughly 22% of which appear only once. TCR beta rearrangements were amplified from peripheral blood genomic DNA. V lost 4 bases to trimming and J lost 4 bases; unmatched junction nucleotides: 3. This CDR3 is built from 15 residues. Germline values: CDR1 SGHRS, CDR2 YFSETQ. This clonotype originated in a human donor with a blood cancer. The chain recombines TRBV5-1 with TRBJ1-6; 9 bases fit TRBD1. The sequencing sample was made of blood. The DNA of the CDR3 is TGCGCCAGCAGCGCCGGGACAGGGTATAATTCACCCCTCCACTTT. As protein: CASSAGTGYNSPLHF.